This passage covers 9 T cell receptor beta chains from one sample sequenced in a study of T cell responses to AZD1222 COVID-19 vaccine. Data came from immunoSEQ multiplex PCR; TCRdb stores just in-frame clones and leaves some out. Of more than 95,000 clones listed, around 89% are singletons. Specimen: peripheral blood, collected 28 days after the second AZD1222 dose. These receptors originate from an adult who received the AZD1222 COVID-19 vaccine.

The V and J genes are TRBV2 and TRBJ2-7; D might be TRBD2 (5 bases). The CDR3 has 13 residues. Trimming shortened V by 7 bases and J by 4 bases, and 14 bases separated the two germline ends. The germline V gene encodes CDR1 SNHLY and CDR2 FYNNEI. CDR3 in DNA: TGTGCCAGCACCCCGCGAGGGAAGTACGAGCAGTACTTC. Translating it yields CASTPRGKYEQYF.

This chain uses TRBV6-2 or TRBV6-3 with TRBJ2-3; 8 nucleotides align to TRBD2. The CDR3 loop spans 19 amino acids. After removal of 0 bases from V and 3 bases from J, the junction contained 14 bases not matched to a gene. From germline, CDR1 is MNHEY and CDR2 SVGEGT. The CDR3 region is CASSYSRRLKSGGTDTQYF. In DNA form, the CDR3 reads TGTGCCAGCAGTTACTCTAGAAGACTCAAAAGCGGGGGAACAGATACGCAGTATTTT.

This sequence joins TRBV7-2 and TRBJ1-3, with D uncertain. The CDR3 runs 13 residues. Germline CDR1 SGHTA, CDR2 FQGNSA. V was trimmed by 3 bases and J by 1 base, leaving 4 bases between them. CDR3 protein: CASSFGSGNTIYF. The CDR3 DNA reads TGTGCCAGCAGCTTTGGATCTGGAAACACCATATATTTT. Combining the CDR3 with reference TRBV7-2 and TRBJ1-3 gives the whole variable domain GAGVSQSPSNKVTEKGKDVELRCDPISGHTALYWYRQSLGQGLEFLIYFQGNSAPDKSGLPSDRFSAERTGGSVSTLTIQRTQQEDSAVYLCASSFGSGNTIYFGEGSWLTVV.

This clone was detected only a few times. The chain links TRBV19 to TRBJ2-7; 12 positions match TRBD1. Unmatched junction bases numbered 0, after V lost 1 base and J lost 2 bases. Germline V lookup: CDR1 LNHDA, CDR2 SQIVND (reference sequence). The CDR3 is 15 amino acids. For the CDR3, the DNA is TGTGCCAGTAGTATAGGGGACAGGGGGCCCTACGAGCAGTACTTC. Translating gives CASSIGDRGPYEQYF.

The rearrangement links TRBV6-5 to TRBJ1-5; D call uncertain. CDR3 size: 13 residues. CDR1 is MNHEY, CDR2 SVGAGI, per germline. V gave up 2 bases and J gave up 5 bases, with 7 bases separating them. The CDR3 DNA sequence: TGTGCCAGCAGTTACGGGAGGCATCAGCCCCAGCATTTT. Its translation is CASSYGRHQPQHF.

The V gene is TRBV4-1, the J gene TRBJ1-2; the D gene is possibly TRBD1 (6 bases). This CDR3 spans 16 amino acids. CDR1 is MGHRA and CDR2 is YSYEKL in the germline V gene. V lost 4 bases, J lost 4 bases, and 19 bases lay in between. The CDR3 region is CASSPLRGALGYGYTF. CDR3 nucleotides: TGCGCCAGCAGCCCGCTCCGGGGGGCTTTGGGCTATGGCTACACCTTC.

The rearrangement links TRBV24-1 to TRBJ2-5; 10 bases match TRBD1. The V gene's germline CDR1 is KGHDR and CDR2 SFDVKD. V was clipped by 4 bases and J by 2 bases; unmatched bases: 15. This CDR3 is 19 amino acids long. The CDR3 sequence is CATSDGGLRDRGHQETQYF. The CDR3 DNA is TGTGCCACCAGTGACGGTGGGTTGCGAGACAGGGGGCATCAAGAGACCCAGTACTTC.

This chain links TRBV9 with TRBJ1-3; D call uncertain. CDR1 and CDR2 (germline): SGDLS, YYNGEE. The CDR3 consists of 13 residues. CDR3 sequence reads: CASRGYSGNTIYF. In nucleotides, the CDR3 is TGTGCAAGCCGGGGTTACTCTGGAAACACCATATATTTT.

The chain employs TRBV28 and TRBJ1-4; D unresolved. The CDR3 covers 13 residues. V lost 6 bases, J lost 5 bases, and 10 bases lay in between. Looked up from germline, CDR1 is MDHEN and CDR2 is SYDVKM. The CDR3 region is CASRSAINEKLFF. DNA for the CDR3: TGTGCCAGCAGATCAGCTATCAATGAAAAACTGTTTTTT.